The present TCR beta chain was sequenced within a study of post-analysis software for immune sequencing data. Study background: The courses of disease that were included comprised relapsing-remitting, secondary progressive and progressive-relapsing multiple sclerosis. Findings of the study overall: Among multiple sclerosis patients, normalized Chao1 diversity was significantly below that of controls. Same-batch preparations were strongly co-clustered by F measure. The five TRBV segments detected at higher frequency in patients than in controls included TRBV5-6, TRBV5-1 and TRBV20-1.

Germline values: CDR1 SQVTM, CDR2 ANQGSEA. Trimming shortened V by 6 bases and J by 3 bases, and 11 bases separated the two germline ends. CDR3 length: 12 residues. As to this clonotype: Its antigen is unknown.

Unique molecular identifiers were present in the TCR beta cDNA libraries. There were about 1 to 10 million T cells, and roughly 0.5 million cDNA molecules came from them. MiXCR, run by TCRdb on the PCR reads, gives a single entry per CDR3 protein. The profile covers about 570,000 distinct CDR3 sequences, with roughly 34% appearing a single time and around 6% taken by the ten largest. The material sequenced was blood. The sequence was collected from a girl aged 2-17 years with multiple sclerosis. The chain employs TRBV29-1 and TRBJ1-2; D may be TRBD1 (5 bases). The CDR3 loop is CSVYRFYYGYTF. For the CDR3, the DNA is TGCAGCGTCTACAGGTTTTACTATGGCTACACCTTC.